The TCR beta chain described here comes from a study of blood T cells in healthy people across ages. Points from the study as a whole: Estimates of diversity drawn from one million T cells were considered underestimates. There was no known CMV status for donors, so expanded clonotype changes were possibly confounded.

The germline gives CDR1 SEHNR, CDR2 FQNEAQ (reference sequence). Trimming removed 4 bases at V and 7 bases at J, with 11 bases between. CDR3 length equals 13 residues. With a J-beta primer mix and a sample-barcoded 5' primer, a second PCR ran roughly 6 to 11 cycles. MiXCR, applied by TCRdb to the 5' RACE reads, yields one record per CDR3 protein. The sample holds approximately 800,000 distinct CDR3 sequences; nearly 60% are singletons and the top ten take over 20%. Notes on this clonotype: The antigen remains undetermined.

Individuals who donated were healthy Caucasians from Russia aged roughly 6 to 90. Sequencing was carried out using blood. J is TRBJ2-4 and V is TRBV7-9, with no clear D. The receptor's source is a man aged 30 to 45 in good health. This chain's CDR3 is CASSSFIGNIQYF. The CDR3 coding sequence is TGTGCCAGCAGCTCCTTTATTGGGAACATTCAGTACTTC.